This TCR beta chain was profiled in a study of blood T cell repertoires in COVID-19. Study in general: Acute and convalescent COVID-19 specimens originated in the United States, Italy and Spain.

Germline V gene lookup returns CDR1 GTSNPN and CDR2 SVGIG (reference sequence). CDR3 length equals 13 residues. V was shortened by 0 bases and J by 8 bases, with 10 bases between the two germline ends. Produced via immunoSEQ multiplex PCR; TCRdb's table is partial and in-frame only. Here the sample spans about 260,000 clones, around 87% being singletons. V usage is TRBV30 and J usage is TRBJ1-4, with D perhaps matching TRBD1 (6 bases). What was sequenced was peripheral blood. The TCR originated in a woman in her forties or fifties with acute or convalescent COVID-19. CDR3: CAWSVRGSEKLFF. CDR3 coding DNA: TGTGCCTGGAGTGTCAGGGGAAGCGAAAAACTGTTTTTT.